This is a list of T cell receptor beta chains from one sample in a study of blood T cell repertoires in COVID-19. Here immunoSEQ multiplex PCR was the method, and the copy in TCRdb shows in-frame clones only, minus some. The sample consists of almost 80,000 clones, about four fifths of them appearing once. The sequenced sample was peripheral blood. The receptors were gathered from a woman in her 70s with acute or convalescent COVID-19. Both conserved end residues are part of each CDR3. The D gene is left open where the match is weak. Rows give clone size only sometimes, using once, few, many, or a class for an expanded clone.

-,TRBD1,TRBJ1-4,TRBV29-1,CSSGGLEGEKLFF,TGCAGCTCAGGGGGGCTAGAAGGGGAAAAACTGTTTTTT
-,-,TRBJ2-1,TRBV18,CASSPPMGVNEQFF,TGTGCCAGCTCACCACCGATGGGAGTCAATGAGCAGTTCTTC
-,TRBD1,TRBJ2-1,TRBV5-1,CASSSSPRGTGDNEQFF,TGCGCCAGCAGCTCGTCTCCTAGAGGGACAGGGGACAATGAGCAGTTCTTC
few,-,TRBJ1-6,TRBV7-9,CASSGGQENSPLHF,TGTGCCAGCAGCGGAGGGCAGGAGAATTCACCCCTCCACTTT
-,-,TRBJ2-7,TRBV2,CASSVQGSSSYEQYF,TGTGCCAGCAGTGTGCAGGGCTCCAGCTCCTACGAGCAGTACTTC
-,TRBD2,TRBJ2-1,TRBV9,CASSGGVAGYNEQFF,TGTGCCAGCAGCGGCGGGGTAGCGGGGTACAATGAGCAGTTCTTC
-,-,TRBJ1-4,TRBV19,CASSPERLNEKLFF,TGTGCCAGTAGTCCCGAGAGACTGAATGAAAAACTGTTTTTT
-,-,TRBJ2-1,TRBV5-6,CASSLTLSISLREYNEQFF,TGTGCCAGCAGCCTAACCTTATCCATCAGTCTCCGGGAGTACAATGAGCAGTTCTTC
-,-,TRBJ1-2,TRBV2,CASSEEGVSGYTF,TGTGCCAGCAGTGAAGAGGGGGTGAGCGGCTACACCTTC
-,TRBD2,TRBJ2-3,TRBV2,CASSRTSGYTDTQYF,TGTGCCAGCAGCCGGACTAGCGGATACACAGATACGCAGTATTTT